These 32 T cell receptor beta chains originate from one sample sequenced in a study of T-cell reconstitution after alpha-beta-depleted transplantation in children. This sample's TCRbeta library carried unique molecular identifier barcodes. TCRdb reprocessed the PCR reads with MiXCR, giving one entry per CDR3 protein. The data contain about 110,000 distinct CDR3 sequences, about 6.4% of them seen just once; the ten biggest clones take up roughly 25%. The sample here was PBMCs, mostly from graft donor cells, taken 360 days after TCRalphabeta/CD19-depleted stem cell transplant. These receptors originate from a male patient between 2 and 15 years old who had a stem cell transplant for acute lymphoblastic leukemia, so the T cells may come from the graft donor.

In this sample, this clonotype turned up many times. The chain recombines TRBV10-3 with TRBJ1-2; no reliable D call. The germline V gene encodes CDR1 ENHRY and CDR2 SYGVKD. CDR3 length equals 12 residues. V was cut by 10 bases and J by 0 bases, with 9 bases left in between. The CDR3 nucleotides are TGTGCCACAGACGGATCTAACTATGGCTACACCTTC. It translates to CATDGSNYGYTF.

This clonotype has ten or more counts. The chain employs TRBV5-4 and TRBJ2-7; D perhaps matches TRBD1 (6 bases). CDR1 SGHNT and CDR2 YYREEE come from the germline V gene (reference sequence). The CDR3 totals 13 residues. Trimming stripped 3 bases from V and 2 bases from J, with 9 bases between. The CDR3 DNA sequence: TGTGCCAGCAGCTCCCGGGACACCTACGAGCAGTACTTC. Amino acids: CASSSRDTYEQYF.

This clonotype has just a few counts. The chain joins TRBV28 to TRBJ2-2, with D hard to call. Trimming pared 4 bases from V and 2 bases from J, leaving 14 bases between. CDR3 length equals 16 residues. CDR1 is MDHEN and CDR2 is SYDVKM in the germline V gene. The CDR3 nucleotides read TGTGCCAGCAGTTCATGGTATGCAGTTAACACCGGGGAGCTGTTTTTT. Protein product: CASSSWYAVNTGELFF.

V and J are TRBV6-2 or TRBV6-3 and TRBJ2-2; D may be TRBD2 (6 bases). The CDR3 contains 16 residues. Deletions cut 6 bases from V and 1 base from J, with 15 bases between. Germline loops: CDR1 MNHEY, CDR2 SVGEGT. The CDR3 loop reads CASSPRGSGNTGELFF. The CDR3 region has the DNA TGTGCCAGCAGCCCTCGGGGTAGCGGGAACACCGGGGAGCTGTTTTTT.

There are a few counts of this clonotype. The V call is TRBV7-9, the J call TRBJ2-7; 8 bases match TRBD1. The CDR3 consists of 15 residues. V lost 3 bases and J lost 4; bases outside the gene matches: 8. The germline V gene has CDR1 SEHNR and CDR2 FQNEAQ (reference sequence). The CDR3 sequence is CASSFPDRESYEQYF. The CDR3 DNA follows: TGTGCCAGCAGCTTCCCGGACAGGGAGAGTTACGAGCAGTACTTC.

In this sample, this clonotype turned up many times. This chain joins TRBV7-3 and TRBJ2-1; D may correspond to TRBD1 or TRBD2 (6 bases each). V dropped 5 bases and J dropped 6 bases, with 14 bases sitting between them. The germline V gene encodes CDR1 SGHTA and CDR2 FQGTGA. The CDR3 totals 14 residues. The CDR3 DNA reads TGTGCCAGCAGCCGCGGGACGGGGGCCAATGAGCAGTTCTTC. Translation: CASSRGTGANEQFF.

This clonotype has a count of ten or more. V is TRBV6-5 and J is TRBJ2-3; D gene unclear. V was clipped by 3 bases and J by 1 base, with 8 bases between them. The CDR3 runs 14 residues. The germline V gene has CDR1 MNHEY and CDR2 SVGAGI. The DNA of the CDR3 is TGTGCCAGCAGTTATCTGCGCCGCACAGATACGCAGTATTTT. As protein: CASSYLRRTDTQYF.

At least ten counts were recorded for this clonotype. The rearrangement links TRBV5-1 to TRBJ2-3; TRBD2 is a possible D gene (5 bases). The CDR3 sequence is 15 residues long. The V end lost 2 bases, the J end lost 1 base, and 11 bases lay between the germline ends. CDR1 and CDR2 (germline): SGHRS, YFSETQ. CDR3 protein: CASSFEGRGTDTQYF. CDR3 nucleotide sequence: TGCGCCAGCAGCTTCGAGGGTAGGGGCACAGATACGCAGTATTTT.

This clonotype was observed many times. This rearrangement joins TRBV9 to TRBJ2-5; D is undetermined. Germline values: CDR1 SGDLS, CDR2 YYNGEE. The CDR3 sequence is 14 residues long. V was clipped by 4 bases and J by 0 bases, with 10 bases between them. The CDR3 DNA follows: TGTGCCAGCAGCTCCGACACCAACCAAGAGACCCAGTACTTC. Encoded protein: CASSSDTNQETQYF.

The table lists this clonotype with many counts. J is TRBJ2-3 and V is TRBV6-5, with D tentatively TRBD2 (5 bases). CDR1 MNHEY and CDR2 SVGAGI come from the germline V gene. The V gene lost 7 bases and the J gene lost 0 bases, with 11 bases spanning the gap. The length of the CDR3 is 14 residues. The CDR3 reads CASTAGASTDTQYF. As DNA, the CDR3 is TGTGCCAGCACCGCGGGTGCGAGCACAGATACGCAGTATTTT.

The CDR3 protein is CASNHQGQGGGLGYGYTF. The CDR3 nucleotides are TGTGCCAGCAATCATCAGGGCCAGGGAGGGGGTCTAGGGTATGGCTACACCTTC. This chain joins TRBV6-5 and TRBJ1-2, with D possibly being TRBD1 (6 bases). Germline-derived CDR1 and CDR2 are MNHEY and SVGAGI. Trimming stripped 7 bases from V and 5 bases from J, with 29 bases between. This CDR3 region has 18 residues.

This clonotype was detected ten times or more. The V call is TRBV9, the J call TRBJ2-5; a possible D gene is TRBD2 (5 bases). Germline CDR1 reads SGDLS; CDR2 reads YYNGEE. This CDR3 comprises 14 residues. V lost 0 bases and J lost 0, with 6 bases in between. The CDR3 sequence: CASSVGGYQETQYF. The CDR3 DNA reads as TGTGCCAGCAGCGTAGGCGGGTACCAAGAGACCCAGTACTTC.

This clonotype has ten or more counts. This sequence joins TRBV7-2 and TRBJ1-6; the D gene is possibly TRBD1 (5 bases). CDR3 size: 16 residues. Germline-derived CDR1 and CDR2 are SGHTA and FQGNSA. The V gene lost 5 bases and the J gene lost 3 bases, with 14 bases spanning the gap. CDR3 loop: CASSPSPTVYNSPLHF. The DNA of the CDR3 is TGTGCCAGCAGCCCATCCCCGACAGTCTATAATTCACCCCTCCACTTT. The full variable domain, rest sourced from reference TRBV7-2 and TRBJ1-6, is GAGVSQSPSNKVTEKGKDVELRCDPISGHTALYWYRQSLGQGLEFLIYFQGNSAPDKSGLPSDRFSAERTGGSVSTLTIQRTQQEDSAVYLCASSPSPTVYNSPLHFGNGTRLTVT.

CDR3 nucleotides: TGCGCCAGCAGCCAAGAGTACAGGGGCAATCAGCCCCAGCATTTT. Its translation is CASSQEYRGNQPQHF. The chain recombines TRBV4-3 with TRBJ1-5; weak D call: TRBD1 (6 bases). This CDR3 region has 15 residues. Trimming took off 0 bases at V and 2 bases at J, with 8 bases between the two ends. Germline V lookup: CDR1 LGHNA, CDR2 YSLEER.

This chain uses TRBV4-3 with TRBJ1-1, with D tentatively TRBD1 (6 bases). The CDR3 sequence is 16 residues long. Germline values: CDR1 LGHNA, CDR2 YSLEER. V lost 4 bases, J lost 0 bases, and 15 bases lay in between. Written as DNA, the CDR3 is TGCGCCAGCAGCCCTTGGACAGCGAGCATGAACACTGAAGCTTTCTTT. Translation: CASSPWTASMNTEAFF.

In this sample, this clonotype turned up many times. The chain links TRBV20-1 to TRBJ2-3; TRBD2 might be the D (5 bases). V lost 5 bases and J 2 bases, leaving 17 bases between the germline ends. Germline values: CDR1 DFQATT, CDR2 SNEGSKA (reference sequence). There are 15 residues in the CDR3. The CDR3 region has the DNA TGCAGTGCTGAAGTGGACTCTCTTTCCACAGATACGCAGTATTTT. Its protein is CSAEVDSLSTDTQYF.

The sample holds a few counts of this clonotype. The gene calls are TRBV5-6 and TRBJ2-3; D perhaps matches TRBD1 (6 bases). CDR3 length: 15 amino acids. V lost 2 bases and J 2 bases, leaving 12 bases between the germline ends. Germline CDR1 is SGHDT and CDR2 is YYEEEE. In DNA form, the CDR3 reads TGTGCCAGCAGCTTTCTCTCAGGGGACACAGATACGCAGTATTTT. Translating gives CASSFLSGDTDTQYF.

This clonotype was recorded a few times. The rearrangement links TRBV20-1 to TRBJ2-2; 9 positions agree with TRBD1. V trimming: 6 bases; J trimming: 6 bases; junction bases outside the gene matches: 8. Germline lookup yields CDR1 DFQATT and CDR2 SNEGSKA (reference sequence). The CDR3 runs 14 residues. CDR3 sequence reads: CSARGQGNAGELFF. The DNA of the CDR3 is TGCAGTGCGAGGGGACAGGGAAACGCCGGGGAGCTGTTTTTT.

This clonotype has a count of ten or more. The chain uses TRBV6-5 and TRBJ2-1, with 9 bases aligning to TRBD2. Germline V gene lookup returns CDR1 MNHEY and CDR2 SVGAGI. The CDR3 runs 15 residues. The V and J ends lost 6 bases and 4 bases, in that order; junction bases with no gene match: 7. The CDR3 region has the DNA TGTGCCAGCAGCCTTACTAGCGGGCCTTACAATGAGCAGTTCTTC. It codes for CASSLTSGPYNEQFF.

This clonotype was counted a few times. The chain combines TRBV28 with TRBJ2-7; no clear D gene. Germline loops: CDR1 MDHEN, CDR2 SYDVKM. V gave up 3 bases and J gave up 4 bases, with 7 bases separating them. The CDR3 runs 12 residues. The DNA for the CDR3 is TGTGCCAGCAGTTTCTTTGAGTACGAGCAGTACTTC. It codes for CASSFFEYEQYF.

This clonotype showed up many times. The V gene is TRBV6-5, the J gene TRBJ2-1; 9 bases match TRBD2. The CDR3 has 15 residues. The J segment lost 4 bases and the V segment lost 0 bases, leaving 1 base of the junction unmatched. Germline V lookup: CDR1 MNHEY, CDR2 SVGAGI. CDR3 sequence: CASSYSAGGYNEQFF. The CDR3 DNA sequence: TGTGCCAGCAGTTACTCCGCGGGGGGGTACAATGAGCAGTTCTTC.

The table lists this clonotype with many counts. The chain joins TRBV24-1 to TRBJ2-2; D gene ambiguous. The CDR3 loop spans 14 amino acids. Trimming took 7 bases from V and 0 from J, leaving 8 bases between them. Germline V gene data show CDR1 as KGHDR and CDR2 as SFDVKD. This chain's CDR3 is CATRGTTNTGELFF. In nucleotides, the CDR3 is TGTGCCACCAGGGGCACCACGAACACCGGGGAGCTGTTTTTT.

This clonotype has a count of ten or more. The V and J genes are TRBV6-5 and TRBJ2-7; D is possibly TRBD1 or TRBD2 (5 bases each). V shed 2 bases and J shed 2 bases, with 10 bases lying between them. Germline CDR1 is MNHEY and CDR2 is SVGAGI. The CDR3 is made up of 14 amino acids. For the CDR3, the DNA is TGTGCCAGCAGTTACGGGACCTACCCCTACGAGCAGTACTTC. Its protein product is CASSYGTYPYEQYF.

This clonotype showed up just a few times. J is TRBJ2-7 and V is TRBV20-1; D is uncertain. CDR3 size: 13 residues. The germline gives CDR1 DFQATT, CDR2 SNEGSKA (reference sequence). V shed 4 bases and J shed 4 bases, with 14 bases lying between them. CDR3 DNA: TGCAGTGCTACCCCCGGAAACCTTTACGAGCAGTACTTC. Translation gives CSATPGNLYEQYF.

This clonotype was observed many times. The V and J genes are TRBV5-6 and TRBJ2-7; maybe TRBD1 (6 bases). The length of the CDR3 is 15 residues. V lost 0 bases to trimming and J lost 0 bases, with 10 bases between them. Germline V gene sequence: CDR1 SGHDT, CDR2 YYEEEE. This chain's CDR3 is CASSLGTVFSYEQYF. Written as DNA, the CDR3 is TGTGCCAGCAGCTTGGGGACAGTCTTCTCCTACGAGCAGTACTTC.

This clonotype was observed a handful of times. V usage is TRBV4-1 and J usage is TRBJ1-5, with 7 nucleotides matching TRBD1. This CDR3 has 16 residues. Germline V gives CDR1 MGHRA, CDR2 YSYEKL. V lost 1 base to trimming and J lost 2 bases; unmatched junction nucleotides: 5. The CDR3 is CASSQGDRVGNQPQHF. The CDR3 DNA sequence: TGCGCCAGCAGCCAAGGTGACAGGGTAGGCAATCAGCCCCAGCATTTT.

This clonotype was found a few times. The CDR3 sequence is CSARLGTSGGPGLFF. Written as DNA, the CDR3 is TGCAGTGCTAGACTAGGGACTAGCGGGGGGCCTGGGCTGTTTTTT. The chain uses TRBV20-1 and TRBJ2-2, with TRBD2 matching 15 bases. CDR1 is DFQATT, CDR2 SNEGSKA, per germline (reference sequence). The CDR3 runs to 15 residues. V trimming: 2 bases; J trimming: 13 bases; junction bases outside the gene matches: 8.

This clonotype was counted ten times or more. The chain carries TRBV7-2 and TRBJ1-1; D unresolved. The ends were cut back, 11 bases at V and 6 bases at J, with 19 bases in the middle. This CDR3 comprises 13 residues. The germline V gene has CDR1 SGHTA and CDR2 FQGNSA. As DNA, the CDR3 is TGTGCCTCAGCAGCTCACGTCGGGGCTGAAGCTTTCTTT. It is translated as CASAAHVGAEAFF.

The sample holds many counts of this clonotype. The chain has TRBV11-2 and TRBJ2-5; TRBD2 might be the D (5 bases). The CDR3 is 13 amino acids. Germline V gene lookup returns CDR1 SGHAT and CDR2 FQNNGV. Between the trimmed V and J ends, which lost 5 bases and 0 bases, there was a span of 7 bases. The CDR3 coding sequence is TGTGCCAGCAGCCCCGGGGACCAAGAGACCCAGTACTTC. Translating gives CASSPGDQETQYF.

Many counts were recorded for this clonotype. The gene calls are TRBV29-1 and TRBJ2-7; 10 bases agree with TRBD1. CDR1 SQVTM and CDR2 ANQGSEA come from the germline V gene. The CDR3 extends over 14 amino acids. Losses at the gene ends were 6 bases for V and 0 bases for J; bases not matched to a gene: 5. CDR3 DNA sequence: TGCAGCGTCCCCCGGGACAGGGGCTCCTACGAGCAGTACTTC. Translation gives CSVPRDRGSYEQYF.

This clonotype occurred many times. This chain joins TRBV20-1 and TRBJ1-1; D is perhaps TRBD1 (5 bases). Germline lookup yields CDR1 DFQATT and CDR2 SNEGSKA (reference sequence). CDR3 length equals 13 residues. In DNA, the CDR3 is TGCAGCGCACGGGACCTGCATGGCACTGAAGCTTTCTTT. Protein sequence: CSARDLHGTEAFF.

The table lists this clonotype with many counts. The V gene is TRBV20-1, the J gene TRBJ2-3; 9 bases match TRBD1. CDR1 is DFQATT and CDR2 is SNEGSKA in the germline V gene (reference sequence). V shed 5 bases and J 6 bases; nucleotides not matched to a gene: 12. This CDR3 is 15 amino acids long. The DNA for the CDR3 is TGCAGTGCTTGGCTGGTACAGGGGGCCGGGGATACGCAGTATTTT. Translation gives CSAWLVQGAGDTQYF.